A selection of T cell receptor beta chains follows, all from one sample in a study of blood T cell repertoires in COVID-19. The data were produced by immunoSEQ multiplex PCR, yet TCRdb's version contains in-frame clones alone and is incomplete. The table shows 200,000 to 250,000 clones, with 80% occurring only once. Sample: PBMCs or T cells enriched from blood (not recorded which). These receptors came from a man younger than 40 with acute COVID-19. CDR3s leave out the opening cysteine and the closing phenylalanine or tryptophan.

v_call cdr3_aa
TRBV5-5 ASSRITRDRVVTNEKLF
TRBV28 ASRITGGSGANVLT
TRBV4-1 ASSLSRGSYEQY
TRBV4-1 ASSPVRLNTEAF
TRBV6-5 ASSDRGPYGYT
TRBV19 ASSIFGTGGNYGYT
TRBV23-1 ASSRPNRTSGGTDTQY
TRBV10-3 AISESEGYIGEKLF
TRBV6-4 ASSSDWGGAYNEQF
TRBV7-9 ASSLSQNTGELF
TRBV9 ASSARAGQETQY
TRBV5-1 ASSFGGSPGANVLT
TRBV11-2 ASSSQGANTETF
TRBV6-2/TRBV6-3 ASSYTTGVGYT
TRBV5-5 ASSGLAGPYEQY
TRBV9 ASSLDRTRDNEQF
TRBV7-3 ASSRTGTGELF
TRBV3-1/TRBV3-2 ASSLQGNIDTQY
TRBV28 ASSLSGNQPQH
TRBV3-1/TRBV3-2 ASSPTGRGTINEQF
TRBV29-1 SGETGPGEKLF
TRBV27 ASSSRQGVYNEQF
TRBV9 ASSPFGVSGETQY
TRBV9 ASSVALAGNYEQY
TRBV5-4 ASSSGGNTIY
TRBV5-1 ASSAGQGGNSPLH
TRBV13 ASSILSLMSRANTEAF
TRBV19 ASTGKPNSPLH
TRBV13 ASERGTGRGEQY
TRBV6-6 ASSLNSVNEQF
TRBV12-5 ASGHYQGVTYNEQF
TRBV5-6 ASSQRGNSYNEQF
TRBV18 ASSPQHSSYEQY
TRBV30 ACDRGQGGSQPQH
TRBV18 ASSPLGYEQY
TRBV7-3 ASSLTSAISDTQY
TRBV5-1 ASSSGSNTEAF
TRBV6-1 ASSEVSGGADTQY
TRBV6-5 ASRAGGAPNQPQH
TRBV5-1 ASSINRGGQPQH
TRBV9 ASSVATGTGDYEQY
TRBV5-1 ASSLEPAVQGNTIY
TRBV13 ASSFRAGGGETQY
TRBV10-3 AISESRGMDTIY